One and the same sample provided the 10 T cell receptor beta chains below, sequenced in a study of blood T cell repertoires in COVID-19. This table comes from immunoSEQ multiplex PCR, and its TCRdb copy is limited to in-frame clones, with some not included. The sample includes about 78,000 clones, about nine tenths of them seen just once. Sequencing was carried out using peripheral blood. Every receptor here comes from a man aged 45-65 years with active or convalescent COVID-19.

The chain recombines TRBV5-6 with TRBJ2-7, with 8 bases aligning to TRBD1. Trimming cost V 4 bases and J 0 bases; bases outside gene matches: 3. The CDR3 loop spans 14 amino acids. From germline, CDR1 is SGHDT and CDR2 YYEEEE. This CDR3 reads CASSLTGDSYEQYF. The CDR3 DNA sequence: TGTGCCAGCAGCCTGACAGGGGACTCCTACGAGCAGTACTTC.

The rearrangement joins TRBV10-2 to TRBJ2-1, with 8 bases matching TRBD2. Germline assignment: CDR1 WSHSY and CDR2 SAAADI. V was pared by 9 bases and J by 8 bases, with 6 bases of the junction left unmatched. The CDR3 totals 12 residues. Written as DNA, the CDR3 is TGCGCCAGTTCCGGGGGGGGGCATGAGCAGTTCTTC. This translates into CASSGGGHEQFF.

The V gene is TRBV5-1, the J gene TRBJ1-4; 8 bases match TRBD1. Germline trimming cut 4 bases from V and 0 bases from J; bases unmatched to any gene: 8. CDR3 length: 17 amino acids. CDR1 SGHRS and CDR2 YFSETQ come from the germline V gene. CDR3 in amino acids: CASSPGTGGATNEKLFF. The CDR3 DNA is TGCGCCAGCAGCCCGGGGACAGGAGGTGCAACTAATGAAAAACTGTTTTTT.

The rearrangement uses TRBV9 and TRBJ2-3, with TRBD1 as a possible D gene (6 bases). The CDR3 totals 17 residues. In germline, CDR1 is SGDLS, CDR2 YYNGEE. The V end lost 3 bases, the J end lost 0 bases, and 17 bases lay between the germline ends. As DNA, the CDR3 is TGTGCCAGCAGCGCCAAGGGACCGGGACAAAGCACAGATACGCAGTATTTT. It translates to CASSAKGPGQSTDTQYF.

This chain links TRBV19 with TRBJ2-3, with D possibly TRBD2 on 7 matching bases. Germline assignment: CDR1 LNHDA and CDR2 SQIVND (reference sequence). This CDR3 is built from 16 residues. V lost 5 bases, J lost 5 bases, and 20 bases lay in between. CDR3 residues: CASSAGLSGGQDTQYF. The DNA for the CDR3 is TGTGCCAGTAGTGCAGGCCTTTCGGGGGGCCAAGATACGCAGTATTTT.

The sample holds one count of this clone. The J gene is TRBJ2-5, the V gene TRBV5-1, with D perhaps TRBD1 (5 bases). V was clipped by 1 base and J by 1 base, with 8 bases between them. CDR1 is SGHRS, CDR2 YFSETQ, per germline. CDR3 length: 14 residues. CDR3 coding DNA: TGCGCCAGCAGCTTGTCCAGGGCCCAAGAGACCCAGTACTTC. It codes for CASSLSRAQETQYF.

This chain connects TRBV5-4 to TRBJ2-5, with D tentatively TRBD1 (5 bases). The CDR3 runs to 15 residues. Trimming cost V 4 bases and J 5 bases, with 18 bases left between them. The germline CDR1 and CDR2 sequences are SGHNT and YYREEE (reference sequence). The CDR3 sequence is CASSPEAGFQETQYF. The CDR3, as DNA: TGTGCCAGCAGCCCCGAGGCAGGGTTTCAGGAGACCCAGTACTTC.

The J gene is TRBJ1-2, the V gene TRBV27; TRBD1 matches 7 bases. V lost 9 bases and J lost 5; bases outside the gene matches: 9. The CDR3 covers 13 residues. Germline-derived CDR1 and CDR2 are MNHEY and SMNVEV (reference sequence). CDR3 nucleotide sequence: TGTGCCAGTTCTCCAAGGGGGCTGTATGGCTACACCTTC. Translation: CASSPRGLYGYTF.

V gene TRBV5-6 combines with J gene TRBJ2-5; 8 bases map to TRBD1. The germline V gene has CDR1 SGHDT and CDR2 YYEEEE. The CDR3 totals 16 residues. The V gene end was trimmed by 0 bases and the J gene end by 3 bases; junction bases not matched to a gene: 7. Written as DNA, the CDR3 is TGTGCCAGCAGCTTGGCACCCGGGACAGGAAAAGAGACCCAGTACTTC. The encoded protein is CASSLAPGTGKETQYF.

V and J are TRBV30 and TRBJ2-2, with a possible D match to TRBD1 (5 bases). The CDR3 is 13 residues long. Germline-derived CDR1 and CDR2 are GTSNPN and SVGIG (reference sequence). Trimming cost V 0 bases and J 7 bases, with 9 bases left between them. The CDR3, as DNA: TGTGCCTGGAGTGTAAGGGGCCGCGGGGAGCTGTTTTTT. It specifies CAWSVRGRGELFF.